Here is one T cell receptor (beta chain) with its context. Its target is unknown. The entry originates in a study of post-analysis software for immune sequencing data. Overall study results and limits: TRBV5-6, TRBV5-1 and TRBV20-1 belonged to a set of a handful of TRBV segments that were more frequent in patients than controls. Controls significantly exceeded multiple sclerosis patients in normalized Chao1 diversity. The F measure placed samples prepared in the same batch into strongly shared clusters.

CDR1 and CDR2 from the germline V gene are MNHNY and SVGAGI (reference sequence). CDR3 length: 16 amino acids. V was shortened by 4 bases and J by 10 bases, with 20 bases between the two germline ends. Built from TCR beta cDNA, the libraries had unique molecular identifiers in them. TCRdb itself ran the PCR reads through MiXCR, one entry per CDR3 protein. Of 650,000 to 850,000 distinct CDR3 sequences listed, about half are singletons. The specimen sequenced was blood. The sequence derives from a girl aged 10 to 17 with multiple sclerosis. The V and J genes are TRBV6-6 and TRBJ1-6; tentative D call: TRBD1 (5 bases). DNA for the CDR3: TGTGCCAGCAGTTTTGTGGGTCAGGGAAGAGAGTCACCCCTCCACTTT. This sequence encodes CASSFVGQGRESPLHF.